The 14 T cell receptor beta chains presented below share a single source sample, sequenced in a study of OX40 agonist ivuxolimab in advanced cancers. The repertoire was sequenced with immunoSEQ multiplex PCR; TCRdb's copy has only in-frame clones and lacks some. The sample carries roughly 100,000 clones, 85% to 90% recorded once. Sequencing used CD4+ or CD8+ T cells sorted from blood, obtained in a trial of the OX40 agonist ivuxolimab. The receptor source for this set is an adult with an advanced solid tumor such as melanoma, head and neck, liver or kidney cancer.

The gene calls are TRBV20-1 and TRBJ2-1; 7 bases match TRBD2. The germline V gene encodes CDR1 DFQATT and CDR2 SNEGSKA (reference sequence). CDR3 size: 11 residues. Trimming took 5 bases from V and 8 from J; bases not matched to a gene: 3. The CDR3 loop is CSAVGGDEQFF. As DNA, the CDR3 is TGCAGTGCTGTGGGGGGGGATGAGCAGTTCTTC.

The rearrangement joins TRBV7-9 to TRBJ2-1; 9 bases are shared with TRBD2. Germline trimming cut 2 bases from V and 8 bases from J; bases unmatched to any gene: 4. This CDR3 comprises 14 residues. The germline V gene encodes CDR1 SEHNR and CDR2 FQNEAQ (reference sequence). The CDR3: CASSLRGGADEQFF. The CDR3 DNA sequence: TGTGCCAGCAGCTTACGCGGGGGGGCGGATGAGCAGTTCTTC.

The chain links TRBV10-1 to TRBJ2-1, with TRBD1 identical over 10 bases. The CDR3 consists of 15 residues. With V trimmed by 2 bases and J by 8 bases, 6 bases remained unmatched. CDR1 is WNHNN, CDR2 SYGVQD, per germline (reference sequence). CDR3 amino acids: CASSEPGQGMDEQFF. Here the CDR3 DNA reads TGCGCCAGCAGTGAGCCGGGACAGGGGATGGATGAGCAGTTCTTC.

The chain is built from TRBV15 and TRBJ2-7; tentatively, D is TRBD1 (6 bases). The CDR3 runs to 15 residues. The germline V gene has CDR1 LNHNV and CDR2 YYDKDF (reference sequence). Between the trimmed V and J ends, which lost 2 bases and 5 bases, there was a span of 16 bases. CDR3 bases: TGTGCCACCAGCAGAAGGCAGGGGATGTCGGACGAGCAGTACTTC. As protein: CATSRRQGMSDEQYF. The full variable domain, in which reference TRBV15 and TRBJ2-7 provide the parts outside the CDR3, is DAMVIQNPRYQVTQFGKPVTLSCSQTLNHNVMYWYQQKSSQAPKLLFHYYDKDFNNEADTPDNFQSRRPNTSFCFLDIRSPGLGDTAMYLCATSRRQGMSDEQYFGPGTRLTVT.

The J gene is TRBJ2-5, the V gene TRBV7-2, with D possibly called TRBD1 or TRBD2 (5 bases each). V lost 5 bases to trimming and J lost 11 bases, with 21 bases between them. This CDR3 has 14 residues. Germline V CDR1 and CDR2: SGHTA, FQGNSA. CDR3 DNA: TGTGCCAGCAGCCGTATGGGGGTTTTGGCGAAGCAGTACTTC. Protein product: CASSRMGVLAKQYF. Filled out from reference TRBV7-2 and TRBJ2-5, the complete variable domain reads GAGVSQSPSNKVTEKGKDVELRCDPISGHTALYWYRQSLGQGLEFLIYFQGNSAPDKSGLPSDRFSAERTGGSVSTLTIQRTQQEDSAVYLCASSRMGVLAKQYFGPGTRLLVL.

V usage is TRBV19 and J usage is TRBJ2-3; D is unresolved. Trimming took off 2 bases at V and 0 bases at J, with 6 bases between the two ends. Germline lookup yields CDR1 LNHDA and CDR2 SQIVND (reference sequence). The CDR3 is made up of 14 amino acids. This chain's CDR3 is CASSIQASTDTQYF. In DNA, the CDR3 is TGTGCCAGTAGTATACAGGCTAGCACAGATACGCAGTATTTT.

The V call is TRBV27, the J call TRBJ1-2, with D maybe TRBD1 (6 bases). V lost 5 bases to trimming and J lost 4 bases, with 8 bases between them. In germline, CDR1 is MNHEY, CDR2 SMNVEV (reference sequence). The CDR3 covers 12 residues. CDR3 bases: TGTGCCAGCAGTAGGGGGTTCTATGGCTACACCTTC. Protein product: CASSRGFYGYTF.

The chain couples TRBV5-1 to TRBJ2-5; no clear D. The V and J ends lost 0 bases and 5 bases respectively, with 8 bases between them. CDR3 length: 13 residues. CDR1 SGHRS and CDR2 YFSETQ come from the germline V gene. The CDR3 reads CASSLGSLETQYF. Here the CDR3 DNA reads TGCGCCAGCAGCTTGGGGTCCCTTGAGACCCAGTACTTC.

V usage is TRBV18 and J usage is TRBJ2-7; D perhaps matches TRBD2 (5 bases). The V end was cut by 0 bases, the J end by 0 bases, with 12 bases between. Germline assignment: CDR1 KGHSH and CDR2 LQKENI. This CDR3 comprises 16 residues. The CDR3 reads CASSPPGLARSYEQYF. For the CDR3, the DNA is TGTGCCAGCTCACCACCTGGCCTAGCTCGCTCCTACGAGCAGTACTTC. The full variable domain, with the rest looked up from reference TRBV18 and TRBJ2-7, is NAGVMQNPRHLVRRRGQEARLRCSPMKGHSHVYWYRQLPEEGLKFMVYLQKENIIDESGMPKERFSAEFPKEGPSILRIQQVVRGDSAAYFCASSPPGLARSYEQYFGPGTRLTVT.

The chain has TRBV30 and TRBJ2-7; 8 positions agree with TRBD2. This CDR3 is 12 amino acids long. CDR1 and CDR2 (germline): GTSNPN, SVGIG (reference sequence). V lost 4 bases to trimming and J lost 3 bases; unmatched junction nucleotides: 2. The CDR3 protein is CAWTRGGYEQYF. Here the CDR3 DNA reads TGTGCCTGGACCCGGGGGGGCTACGAGCAGTACTTC.

The V and J genes are TRBV28 and TRBJ1-1; a possible D gene is TRBD1 (5 bases). The CDR3 spans 13 residues. Germline V lookup: CDR1 MDHEN, CDR2 SYDVKM. The V gene lost 3 bases and the J gene lost 7 bases, with 12 bases spanning the gap. As DNA, the CDR3 is TGTGCCAGCAGTTTTCAGGGACCCATTGAAGCTTTCTTT. It specifies CASSFQGPIEAFF.

This clone was observed once. The rearrangement links TRBV4-2 to TRBJ1-6; D might be TRBD1 (5 bases). Germline-derived CDR1 and CDR2 are LGHNA and YNFKEQ. V gave up 0 bases and J gave up 6 bases, with 18 bases separating them. The CDR3 consists of 18 residues. In nucleotides, the CDR3 is TGTGCCAGCAGCCAAGATTTGCGGGGGACCCATTCTAATTCACCCCTCCACTTT. This gives the protein CASSQDLRGTHSNSPLHF.

The chain joins TRBV2 to TRBJ1-2; TRBD1 agrees at 7 bases. V was clipped by 4 bases and J by 5 bases; unmatched bases: 7. This CDR3 is 14 amino acids long. Looked up from germline, CDR1 is SNHLY and CDR2 is FYNNEI. The CDR3 reads CASSAATGYYGYTF. The DNA for the CDR3 is TGTGCCAGCAGTGCCGCGACAGGGTATTATGGCTACACCTTC.

The rearrangement uses TRBV5-1 and TRBJ1-1; D perhaps matches TRBD1 (5 bases). V was clipped by 0 bases and J by 4 bases, with 13 bases between them. The length of the CDR3 is 15 residues. Germline CDR1 SGHRS, CDR2 YFSETQ. CDR3 nucleotides: TGCGCCAGCAGCTTGGAGGGCAGGGCGGTCACTGAAGCTTTCTTT. Translated, it gives CASSLEGRAVTEAFF.